These T cell receptor beta chains were read from a single sample in a study of shared clonotypes between healthy human individuals. Repertoires were generated with immunoSEQ multiplex PCR, while TCRdb's copy carries only in-frame clones and drops some. The repertoire holds hundreds of thousands of clones, with about 74% as singletons. The sequenced material came from memory CD4+ T cells sorted from blood. The origin of the receptors is a woman under 40 in good health. Both conserved end residues are part of each CDR3. Fields, in order: D gene, V gene, clone size, J gene, CDR3 protein, CDR3 DNA. The D gene is left open where the match is weak. Size tells how often a clone was seen (once, few, many) or the class of an expanded clone, and some rows leave it out.

.	TRBV5-1	once	TRBJ2-5	CASSLVLEGETQYF	TGCGCCAGCAGCTTGGTTCTTGAGGGGGAGACCCAGTACTTC
.	TRBV14	.	TRBJ1-1	CASSKTVNTEAFF	TGTGCCAGCAGTAAGACGGTGAACACTGAAGCTTTCTTT
.	TRBV6-1	.	TRBJ1-1	CASIGRVNEAFF	TGTGCCAGCATCGGCAGGGTAAATGAAGCTTTCTTT
.	TRBV7-8	.	TRBJ1-5	CASSLLGPNQPQHF	TGTGCCAGCAGCCTCCTGGGGCCCAATCAGCCCCAGCATTTT
.	TRBV19	.	TRBJ1-1	CASTPSSMNTEAFF	TGTGCCAGTACCCCGAGTAGCATGAACACTGAAGCTTTCTTT
.	TRBV6-1	.	TRBJ2-3	CASSDRGPGTDTQYF	TGTGCCAGCAGTGATCGCGGGCCCGGTACAGATACGCAGTATTTT
TRBD1	TRBV5-1	.	TRBJ1-2	CASSSSDRGLYGYTF	TGCGCCAGCAGCTCCTCGGACAGGGGGCTCTATGGCTACACCTTC
.	TRBV29-1	.	TRBJ1-1	CSGTGTNILTEAFF	TGCAGCGGGACCGGGACAAACATTCTCACTGAAGCTTTCTTT
TRBD2	TRBV4-1	.	TRBJ2-7	CASSQSLAGSSREQYF	TGCGCCAGCAGCCAAAGCTTAGCGGGATCCTCGAGAGAGCAGTACTTC
.	TRBV6-1	.	TRBJ1-5	CASSEGQLNQPQHF	TGTGCCAGCAGTGAAGGACAGCTCAATCAGCCCCAGCATTTT
TRBD1	TRBV2	few	TRBJ1-4	CASSEIQGGGTNEKLFF	TGTGCCAGCAGCGAAATACAGGGGGGAGGAACTAATGAAAAACTGTTTTTT
TRBD2	TRBV19	.	TRBJ2-3	CASSIVGLAVTDTQYF	TGTGCCAGTAGTATAGTAGGGCTAGCGGTGACAGATACGCAGTATTTT
.	TRBV5-1	.	TRBJ1-1	CASSLIHTEAFF	TGCGCCAGCAGCTTGATTCACACTGAAGCTTTCTTT
.	TRBV29-1	many	TRBJ1-3	CSVAEGSSGNTIYF	TGCAGCGTTGCCGAGGGCAGCTCTGGAAACACCATATATTTT
.	TRBV27	few	TRBJ2-6	CASSLQWGANVLTF	TGTGCCAGCAGTTTACAGTGGGGGGCCAACGTCCTGACTTTC
.	TRBV2	.	TRBJ1-2	CASSEGTRGYTF	TGTGCCAGCAGTGAGGGTACGAGAGGCTACACCTTC
.	TRBV28	.	TRBJ2-1	CASTPDRTLSNNNEQFF	TGTGCCAGCACCCCGGACAGAACCCTCAGCAATAACAATGAGCAGTTCTTC
TRBD2	TRBV9	.	TRBJ2-7	CASSVASLAENYEQYF	TGTGCCAGCAGCGTAGCTTCCCTAGCGGAGAACTACGAGCAGTACTTC
TRBD1	TRBV6-6	many	TRBJ1-2	CASSPQGANYGYTF	TGTGCCAGCAGCCCACAGGGGGCTAACTATGGCTACACCTTC
TRBD2	TRBV28	.	TRBJ2-1	CASSLLGGAGARAEQFF	TGTGCCAGCAGTTTATTAGGTGGGGCGGGAGCCAGGGCGGAGCAGTTCTTC
.	TRBV19	.	TRBJ1-4	CASSDPWETNEKLFF	TGTGCCAGTAGTGATCCATGGGAAACTAATGAAAAACTGTTTTTT
.	TRBV18	.	TRBJ2-5	CASSASGQETQYF	TGTGCCAGCTCAGCGAGCGGCCAAGAGACCCAGTACTTC
.	TRBV4-1	.	TRBJ1-6	CASSQGDINSPLHF	TGCGCCAGCAGCCAAGGGGACATAAATTCACCCCTCCACTTT
.	TRBV30	.	TRBJ2-5	CAWSAFETQYF	TGTGCCTGGAGTGCTTTCGAGACCCAGTACTTC
.	TRBV19	many	TRBJ2-7	CASSSGKGTYEQYF	TGTGCCAGTAGTAGCGGCAAAGGCACCTACGAGCAGTACTTC
.	TRBV25-1	.	TRBJ1-4	CASSKTGGGEKLFF	TGTGCCAGCAGTAAGACAGGAGGCGGTGAAAAACTGTTTTTT
.	TRBV27	.	TRBJ1-2	CASSSGRQGYTF	TGTGCCAGCAGCTCGGGGCGACAAGGCTACACCTTC
.	TRBV7-9	.	TRBJ2-2	CASRLNQGRDTGELFF	TGTGCCAGCAGACTGAATCAGGGCCGGGACACCGGGGAGCTGTTTTTT
.	TRBV28	.	TRBJ2-3	CASSLPGAREDTQYF	TGTGCCAGCAGTTTACCGGGGGCGCGGGAAGATACGCAGTATTTT
.	TRBV12-5	.	TRBJ2-1	CASGPGAGEQFF	TGTGCTAGTGGTCCGGGGGCGGGGGAGCAGTTCTTC
.	TRBV15	.	TRBJ2-3	CATSTGTDTQYF	TGTGCCACCAGCACAGGGACAGATACGCAGTATTTT